One sample yielded the 7 T cell receptor beta chains listed below, sequenced in a study of blood T cell repertoires in COVID-19. Method: immunoSEQ multiplex PCR; TCRdb's copy keeps in-frame clones and lacks some. The table lists 400,000 to 450,000 clones, 75% to 90% of them singletons. Source material: peripheral blood. The source is a woman aged 25 to 39 with active or convalescent COVID-19.

The chain employs TRBV28 and TRBJ1-1; TRBD1 aligns across 8 bases. Germline CDR1 is MDHEN and CDR2 is SYDVKM. CDR3 length equals 13 residues. V trimming: 4 bases; J trimming: 7 bases; junction bases outside the gene matches: 5. CDR3: CASSWGTGIEAFF. The CDR3 DNA is TGTGCCAGCAGTTGGGGGACAGGAATTGAAGCTTTCTTT.

The chain employs TRBV21-1 and TRBJ1-2; the D call TRBD1 from the table was never checked on the DNA. TRBV21-1 is designated a pseudogene. The CDR3 runs 14 residues. This chain's CDR3 is CASSIDRGPYGYTF. The CDR3, as DNA: TGTGCCAGCAGCATAGACAGGGGGCCGTATGGCTACACCTTC.

The table lists this clone with a count of one. The genes are TRBV3-1 (or the pseudogene TRBV3-2) and TRBJ1-5; 8 bases are a match to TRBD1. Germline loops: CDR1 LGHDT, CDR2 YNNKEL (reference sequence). The CDR3 sequence is 14 residues long. The trim removed 6 bases at V and 5 bases at J, leaving 6 bases unmatched. CDR3 DNA: TGTGCCAGCAGTCGAGACAGGGGTCATCAGCCCCAGCATTTT. It codes for CASSRDRGHQPQHF.

V usage is TRBV5-4 and J usage is TRBJ2-1; 8 positions match TRBD2. Losses at the gene ends were 3 bases for V and 8 bases for J; bases not matched to a gene: 10. This CDR3 is built from 15 residues. CDR1 and CDR2 from the germline V gene are SGHNT and YYREEE (reference sequence). CDR3: CASSSLGSGSDEQFF. As DNA, the CDR3 is TGTGCCAGCAGCTCCCTAGGAAGCGGGAGCGATGAGCAGTTCTTC. The full variable domain, its missing parts supplied by reference TRBV5-4 and TRBJ2-1, is ETGVTQSPTHLIKTRGQQVTLRCSSQSGHNTVSWYQQALGQGPQFIFQYYREEENGRGNFPPRFSGLQFPNYSSELNVNALELDDSALYLCASSSLGSGSDEQFFGPGTRLTVL.

The genes are TRBV4-1 and TRBJ1-5, with D maybe TRBD1 (6 bases). The V end was cut by 1 base, the J end by 6 bases, with 16 bases between. The CDR3 consists of 16 residues. CDR1 is MGHRA, CDR2 YSYEKL, per germline. The CDR3 here is CASSQVTAGVGQPQHF. The CDR3 DNA sequence: TGCGCCAGCAGCCAAGTAACGGCAGGGGTTGGTCAGCCCCAGCATTTT.

This chain uses TRBV13 with TRBJ2-3, with TRBD1 identical over 7 bases. The CDR3 spans 15 residues. With 3 bases clipped from V and 4 bases from J, the junction kept 7 bases outside the gene matches. Germline V gene lookup returns CDR1 PRHDT and CDR2 FYEKMQ (reference sequence). This CDR3 is CASSFFTGAADTQYF. CDR3 in DNA: TGTGCCAGCAGCTTTTTTACAGGGGCGGCAGATACGCAGTATTTT.

There are a few counts of this clone. V and J are TRBV3-1 (or the pseudogene TRBV3-2) and TRBJ2-7; D ambiguous. Trimming removed 1 base at V and 3 bases at J, with 7 bases between. Germline CDR1 reads LGHDT; CDR2 reads YNNKEL (reference sequence). The CDR3 totals 13 residues. The CDR3 here is CASSQATDYEQYF. Here the CDR3 DNA reads TGTGCCAGCAGCCAAGCCACAGACTACGAGCAGTACTTC.